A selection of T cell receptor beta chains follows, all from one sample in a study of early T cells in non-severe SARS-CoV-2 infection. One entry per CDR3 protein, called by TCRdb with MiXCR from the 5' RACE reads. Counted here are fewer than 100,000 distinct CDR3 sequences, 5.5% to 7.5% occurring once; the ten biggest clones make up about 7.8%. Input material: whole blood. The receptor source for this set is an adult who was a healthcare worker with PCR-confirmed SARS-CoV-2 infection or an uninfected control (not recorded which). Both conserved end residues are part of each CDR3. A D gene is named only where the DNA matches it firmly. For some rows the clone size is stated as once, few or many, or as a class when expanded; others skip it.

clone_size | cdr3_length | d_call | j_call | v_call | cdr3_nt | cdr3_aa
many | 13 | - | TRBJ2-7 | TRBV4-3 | TGCGCCAGCAGCCAGGGGATTACCTACGAGCAGTACTTC | CASSQGITYEQYF
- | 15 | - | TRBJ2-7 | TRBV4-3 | TGCGCCAGCAGCCAGAAGCACAGTAAGTCCTACGAGCAGTACTTC | CASSQKHSKSYEQYF
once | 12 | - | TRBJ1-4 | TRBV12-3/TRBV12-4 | TGTGCCAACAGTTTTTCCTTTGAAAAACTGTTTTTT | CANSFSFEKLFF
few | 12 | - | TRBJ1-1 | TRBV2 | TGTGCCAGCAGTGAGCAGGTTATTGAAGCTTTCTTT | CASSEQVIEAFF
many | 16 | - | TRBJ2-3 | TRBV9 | TGTGCCAGCAGCGTAGGGTTAGGTTCAAGGACAGATACGCAGTATTTT | CASSVGLGSRTDTQYF
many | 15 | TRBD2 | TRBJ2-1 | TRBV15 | TGTGCCACCAGCAGAGATGGGACTAGCCACAATGAGCAGTTCTTC | CATSRDGTSHNEQFF
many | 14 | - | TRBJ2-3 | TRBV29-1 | TGCAGCGTTCAAACCGGCCTTACCACAGATACGCAGTATTTT | CSVQTGLTTDTQYF
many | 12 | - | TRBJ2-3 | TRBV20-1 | TGCAGTGCTCACCTCACTAGCATTACGCAGTATTTT | CSAHLTSITQYF
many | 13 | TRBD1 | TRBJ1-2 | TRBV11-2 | TGTGCCAGCAGTTCGGACAGGAACTATGGCTACACCTTC | CASSSDRNYGYTF
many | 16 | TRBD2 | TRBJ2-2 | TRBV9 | TGTGCCAGCAGCCCTCCTAGCGGGGGTAACACCGGGGAGCTGTTTTTT | CASSPPSGGNTGELFF
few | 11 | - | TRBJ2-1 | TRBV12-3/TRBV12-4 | TGTGCCAGCAGTCCCCTGCTGGGGCAGTTCTTC | CASSPLLGQFF
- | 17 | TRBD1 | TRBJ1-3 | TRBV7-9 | TGTGCCAGCAGTCCCCCGGACAGGCGTACCTCTGGAAACACCATATATTTT | CASSPPDRRTSGNTIYF
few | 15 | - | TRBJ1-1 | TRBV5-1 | TGCGCCAGCAGCTTCATTGACGCAGGGGTCACTGAAGCTTTCTTT | CASSFIDAGVTEAFF
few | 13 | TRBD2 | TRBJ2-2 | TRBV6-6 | TGTGCCAGCACCGGGGGGGGCACCGGGGAGCTGTTTTTT | CASTGGGTGELFF
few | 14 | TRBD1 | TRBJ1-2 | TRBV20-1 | TGCAGTGCTAGCCAGGACAGGGCTGGATATGGCTACACCTTC | CSASQDRAGYGYTF
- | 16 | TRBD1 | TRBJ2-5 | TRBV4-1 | TGCGCCAGCAGCCAAGGTTGGGGACAGGGGGCAGAGACCCAGTACTTC | CASSQGWGQGAETQYF
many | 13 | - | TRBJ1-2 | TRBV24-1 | TGTGCCACCAGTGATTCGGTGGCGGATGGCTACACCTTC | CATSDSVADGYTF
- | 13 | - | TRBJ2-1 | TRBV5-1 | TGCGCCAGTCATCGGGAAGTCGACAATGAGCAGTTCTTC | CASHREVDNEQFF
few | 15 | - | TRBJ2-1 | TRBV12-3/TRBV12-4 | TGTGCCAGCACACTGTCCTGGGGAACCTACAATGAGCAGTTCTTC | CASTLSWGTYNEQFF
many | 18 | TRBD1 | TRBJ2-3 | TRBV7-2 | TGTGCCAGCAGCTTAGTTTCGGGACGAGGGGGCTCAGCAGATACGCAGTATTTT | CASSLVSGRGGSADTQYF
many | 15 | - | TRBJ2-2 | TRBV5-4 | TGTGCCAGCAGCCCACAGGGCCTAAACACCGGGGAGCTGTTTTTT | CASSPQGLNTGELFF
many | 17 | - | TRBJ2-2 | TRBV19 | TGTGCCAGTGACTACTCTTTTACTACTTCGAACACCGGGGAGCTGTTTTTT | CASDYSFTTSNTGELFF
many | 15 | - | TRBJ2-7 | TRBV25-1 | TGTGCCAGCAGTGCTCTCGGCGGCGGTTTCACCGAGCAGTACTTC | CASSALGGGFTEQYF
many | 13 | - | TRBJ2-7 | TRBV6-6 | TGTGCCAGCAGTTCGGGTTCCACTTACGAGCAGTACTTC | CASSSGSTYEQYF